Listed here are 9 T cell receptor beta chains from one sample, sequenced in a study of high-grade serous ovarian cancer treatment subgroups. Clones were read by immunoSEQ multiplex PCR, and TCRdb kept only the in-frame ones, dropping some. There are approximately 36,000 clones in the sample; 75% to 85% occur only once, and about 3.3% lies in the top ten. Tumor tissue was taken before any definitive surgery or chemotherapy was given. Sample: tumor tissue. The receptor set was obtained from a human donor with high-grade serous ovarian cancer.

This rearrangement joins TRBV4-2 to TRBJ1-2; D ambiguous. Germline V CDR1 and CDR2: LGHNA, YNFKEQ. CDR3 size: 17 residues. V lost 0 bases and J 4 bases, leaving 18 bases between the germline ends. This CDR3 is CASSQDRSTKGTYGYTF. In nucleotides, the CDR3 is TGTGCCAGCAGCCAAGATAGGTCCACCAAGGGAACCTATGGCTACACCTTC.

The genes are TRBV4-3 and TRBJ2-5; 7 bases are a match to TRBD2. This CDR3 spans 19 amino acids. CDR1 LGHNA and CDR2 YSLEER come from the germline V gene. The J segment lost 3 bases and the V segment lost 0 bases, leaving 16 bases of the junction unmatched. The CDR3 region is CASSQDWALTGGREETQYF. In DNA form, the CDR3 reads TGCGCCAGCAGCCAAGATTGGGCCCTAACGGGAGGAAGGGAAGAGACCCAGTACTTC.

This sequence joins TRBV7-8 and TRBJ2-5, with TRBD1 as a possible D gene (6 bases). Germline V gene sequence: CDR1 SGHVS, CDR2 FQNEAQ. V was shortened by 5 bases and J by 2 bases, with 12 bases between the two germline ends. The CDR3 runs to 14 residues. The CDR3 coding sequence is TGTGCCAGCAGCGGACGACAGGTACAAGAGACCCAGTACTTC. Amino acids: CASSGRQVQETQYF.

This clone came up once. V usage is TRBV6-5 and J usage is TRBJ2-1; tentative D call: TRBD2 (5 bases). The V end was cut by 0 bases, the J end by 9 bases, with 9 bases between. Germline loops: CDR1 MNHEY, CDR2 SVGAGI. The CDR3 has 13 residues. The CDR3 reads CASSYSRAGEQFF. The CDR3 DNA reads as TGTGCCAGCAGTTACTCGAGGGCGGGTGAGCAGTTCTTC.

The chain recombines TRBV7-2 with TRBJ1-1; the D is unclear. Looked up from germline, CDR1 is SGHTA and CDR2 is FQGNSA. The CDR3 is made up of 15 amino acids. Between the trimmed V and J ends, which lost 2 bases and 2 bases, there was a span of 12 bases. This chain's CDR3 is CASSLKSWPNTEAFF. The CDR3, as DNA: TGTGCCAGCAGCTTAAAGTCATGGCCTAACACTGAAGCTTTCTTT.

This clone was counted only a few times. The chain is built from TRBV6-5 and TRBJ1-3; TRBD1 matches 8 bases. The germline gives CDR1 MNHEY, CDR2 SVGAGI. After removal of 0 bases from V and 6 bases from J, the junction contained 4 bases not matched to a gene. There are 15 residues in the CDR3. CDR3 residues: CASSYSGTGENTIYF. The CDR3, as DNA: TGTGCCAGCAGTTACTCGGGGACAGGAGAAAACACCATATATTTT.

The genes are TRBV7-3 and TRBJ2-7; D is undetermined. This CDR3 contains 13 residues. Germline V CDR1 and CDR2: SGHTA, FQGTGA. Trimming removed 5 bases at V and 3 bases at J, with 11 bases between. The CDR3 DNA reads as TGTGCCAGCAGCCTCGGATGGGGCTACGAGCAGTACTTC. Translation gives CASSLGWGYEQYF.

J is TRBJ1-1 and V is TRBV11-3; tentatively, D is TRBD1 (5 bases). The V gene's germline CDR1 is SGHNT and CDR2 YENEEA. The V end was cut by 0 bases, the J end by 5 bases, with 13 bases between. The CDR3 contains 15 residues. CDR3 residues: CASSLEGHVGTEAFF. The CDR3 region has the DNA TGTGCCAGCAGCTTAGAAGGACATGTCGGGACTGAAGCTTTCTTT.

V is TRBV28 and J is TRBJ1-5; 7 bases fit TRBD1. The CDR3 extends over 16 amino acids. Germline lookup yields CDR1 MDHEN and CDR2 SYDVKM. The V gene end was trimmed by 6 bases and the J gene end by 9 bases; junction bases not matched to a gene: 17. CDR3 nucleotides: TGTGCCAGCAGGGCCTTCCAGGGGGGTTCAACGTCGCCCCAGCATTTT. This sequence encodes CASRAFQGGSTSPQHF. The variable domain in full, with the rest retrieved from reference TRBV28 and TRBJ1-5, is DVKVTQSSRYLVKRTGEKVFLECVQDMDHENMFWYRQDPGLGLRLIYFSYDVKMKEKGDIPEGYSVSREKKERFSLILESASTNQTSMYLCASRAFQGGSTSPQHFGDGTRLSIL.